This TCR beta chain is drawn from a study of T cell responses to AZD1222 COVID-19 vaccine. Study in general: Investigators merged groups given second doses at roughly 4 or roughly 12 weeks.

For this clone: The target antigen is unknown.

The assay was immunoSEQ multiplex PCR, and TCRdb's table has in-frame clones only and misses some. The data show 77,000 or so clones, with 70% to 90% seen just once and about 20% held by the top ten. Overall study results and limits: Among the donors, most were white British and more were female, and clonal diversity was possibly underestimated.

Germline V gene lookup returns CDR1 GTSNPN and CDR2 SVGIG (reference sequence). Between the trimmed V and J ends, which lost 4 bases and 3 bases, there was a span of 6 bases. The CDR3 consists of 11 residues. V usage is TRBV30 and J usage is TRBJ1-1, with D perhaps TRBD1 (6 bases). This specimen consisted of peripheral blood, obtained on day 0 of AZD1222 vaccination. The sequence came from an adult in good health. As DNA, the CDR3 is TGTGCCTGGACAGGGGACACTGAAGCTTTCTTT. Encoded protein: CAWTGDTEAFF.